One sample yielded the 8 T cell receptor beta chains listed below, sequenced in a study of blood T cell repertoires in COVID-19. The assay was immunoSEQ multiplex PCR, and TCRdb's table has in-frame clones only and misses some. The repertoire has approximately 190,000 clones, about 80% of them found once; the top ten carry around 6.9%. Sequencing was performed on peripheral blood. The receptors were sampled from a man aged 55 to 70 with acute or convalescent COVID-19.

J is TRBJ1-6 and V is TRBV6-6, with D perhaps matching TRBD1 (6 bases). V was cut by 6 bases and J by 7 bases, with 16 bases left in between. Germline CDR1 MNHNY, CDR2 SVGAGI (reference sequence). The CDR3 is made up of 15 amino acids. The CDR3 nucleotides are TGTGCCAGCAGCTCCCTCGACAGGATGAATTCACCCCTCCACTTT. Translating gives CASSSLDRMNSPLHF.

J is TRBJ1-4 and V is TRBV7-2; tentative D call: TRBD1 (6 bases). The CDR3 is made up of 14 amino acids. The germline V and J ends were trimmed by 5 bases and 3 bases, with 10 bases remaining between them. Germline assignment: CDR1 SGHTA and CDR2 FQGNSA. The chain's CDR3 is CASSLDRSNEKLFF. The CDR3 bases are TGTGCCAGCAGCCTGGACAGATCTAATGAAAAACTGTTTTTT.

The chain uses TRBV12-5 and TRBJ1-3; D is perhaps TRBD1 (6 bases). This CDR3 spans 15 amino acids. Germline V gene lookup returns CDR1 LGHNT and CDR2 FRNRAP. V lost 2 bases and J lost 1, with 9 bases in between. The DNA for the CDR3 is TGTGCTAGTGGTTTGATACAGGGTTCTGGAAACACCATATATTTT. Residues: CASGLIQGSGNTIYF.

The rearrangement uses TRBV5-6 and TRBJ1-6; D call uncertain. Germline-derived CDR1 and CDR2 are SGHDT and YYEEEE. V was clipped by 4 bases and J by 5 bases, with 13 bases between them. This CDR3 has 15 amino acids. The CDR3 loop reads CASSTPGVNNSPLHF. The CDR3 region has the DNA TGTGCCAGCAGCACACCGGGAGTTAATAATTCACCCCTCCACTTT.

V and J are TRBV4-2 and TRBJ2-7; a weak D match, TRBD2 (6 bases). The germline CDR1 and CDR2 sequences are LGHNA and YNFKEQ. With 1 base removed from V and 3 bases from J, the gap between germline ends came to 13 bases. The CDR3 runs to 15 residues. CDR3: CASSQGLEGIYEQYF. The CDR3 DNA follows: TGTGCCAGCAGCCAAGGTTTGGAGGGCATCTACGAGCAGTACTTC.

CDR3 amino acids: CASSQGGSRIYEQYF. CDR3 bases: TGCGCCAGCAGCCAAGGAGGGTCGAGGATCTACGAGCAGTACTTC. The gene calls are TRBV4-3 and TRBJ2-7; a possible D gene is TRBD2 (5 bases). Per the germline V gene, CDR1 is LGHNA and CDR2 is YSLEER. CDR3 length: 15 amino acids. V was cut by 1 base and J by 3 bases, with 13 bases left in between.

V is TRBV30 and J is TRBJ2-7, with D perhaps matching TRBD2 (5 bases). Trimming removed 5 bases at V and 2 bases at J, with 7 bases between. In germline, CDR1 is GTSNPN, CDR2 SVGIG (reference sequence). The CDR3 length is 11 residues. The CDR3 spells CAWSAAYEQYF. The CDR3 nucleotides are TGTGCCTGGTCAGCGGCCTACGAGCAGTACTTC.

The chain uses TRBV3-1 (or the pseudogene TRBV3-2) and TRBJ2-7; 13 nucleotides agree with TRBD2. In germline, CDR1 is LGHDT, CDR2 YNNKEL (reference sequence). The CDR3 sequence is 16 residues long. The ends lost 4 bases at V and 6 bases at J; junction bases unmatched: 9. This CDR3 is CASSRSGTSGVGEQYF. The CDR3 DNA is TGTGCCAGCAGCCGATCCGGGACTAGCGGGGTTGGCGAGCAGTACTTC.